This T cell receptor beta chain comes out of a study of blood T cell repertoires in COVID-19. Background on the study: Italy, Spain and the United States were the sources of the convalescent and acute COVID-19 samples. Nucleic acid was either cDNA or gDNA, and it came from T cells, B-cell-depleted T cells, or PBMCs.

Per the authors' pipeline: Amplification of reference gene primers provided the estimated nucleated cell counts. Assay: immunoSEQ multiplex PCR; the TCRdb copy retains only in-frame clones and omits some. V and J calls and clone size are those listed in that table; D and trimming were worked out from the DNA. The data contain 300,000 to 450,000 clones, 75% to 90% of them singletons. The sample holds one count of this clone. Trimming took 3 bases from V and 3 from J, leaving 15 bases between them. The CDR3 has 15 residues. The germline CDR1 and CDR2 sequences are ENHRY and SYGVKD. This chain connects TRBV10-3 to TRBJ2-7, with no clear D. The sequence was collected from a woman younger than 30 with acute or convalescent COVID-19. Sequencing was carried out using peripheral blood. CDR3 bases: TGTGCCATCAGTGAAGGAGCCTTAGACGTCTACGAGCAGTACTTC. Its translation: CAISEGALDVYEQYF.